Sequencing of this TCR beta chain was carried out in a study of T cell clones after liver transplantation. For the study at large: Subjects received no induction therapy and standard immunosuppression until randomization at 12-24 months post-transplant. Patients counted as tolerant after at least one year off all immunosuppression, enzymes not exceeding twice normal. Blood was drawn pre-transplant, before withdrawal, and after full or failed withdrawal.

Overall study findings and caveats: Rather than being deleted, graft donor-reactive T cells may have moved into the graft.

Repertoires were generated with immunoSEQ multiplex PCR, while TCRdb's copy carries only in-frame clones and drops some. This sample has roughly 100,000 clones, with about 86% found just once. The CDR3 consists of 16 residues. V lost 5 bases and J lost 5, with 21 bases in between. Germline lookup yields CDR1 KGHSH and CDR2 LQKENI. To note about this clone: The target antigen is unknown.

J is TRBJ2-5 and V is TRBV18, with D hard to call. The sequences come from CD4+ T cells from blood, collected approximately 43 months after liver transplant. The TCR comes from a human patient who received a liver transplant. The graft donor may account for some of the T cells. CDR3 residues: CASSFPTRVGRETQYF. The CDR3 bases are TGTGCCAGCTCATTTCCGACACGAGTCGGTAGGGAGACCCAGTACTTC.